The rows below give T cell receptor beta chains drawn from one sample of a study of T cells in localized non-small cell lung cancer. TCRdb's table, derived via immunoSEQ multiplex PCR, lists solely in-frame clones and lacks some. The table lists 20,000 to 25,000 clones, under 95% of them singletons. The material sequenced was peripheral blood, taken before any cancer treatment. The receptors were sampled from a man aged 35-69 years with stage III squamous cell lung carcinoma. CDR3s include the opening cysteine and the closing phenylalanine or tryptophan. Each record gives: V gene, D gene, clone size, J gene, CDR3 DNA, CDR3 protein. D genes are given only for firm matches. Clone size is given for some rows only: seen once, a few or many times, or a class if the clone is expanded.

TRBV6-6	.	.	TRBJ2-1	TGTGCCAGCAAACCGGGCCGATACAATGAGCAGTTCTTC	CASKPGRYNEQFF
TRBV18	.	.	TRBJ1-1	TGTGCCAGCTCCCCTTCCATGAACACTGAAGCTTTCTTT	CASSPSMNTEAFF
TRBV5-1	.	few	TRBJ2-7	TGCGCCAGCAGACGGGACACAGCGAACGAGCAGTACTTC	CASRRDTANEQYF
TRBV5-1	.	.	TRBJ2-5	TGCGCCAGCAGCAAGAGGACGACCCAAGAGACCCAGTACTTC	CASSKRTTQETQYF
TRBV5-1	TRBD1	.	TRBJ2-5	TGCGCCAGCAGCTTCGGACAGGGTCAAGAGACCCAGTACTTC	CASSFGQGQETQYF
TRBV7-9	.	.	TRBJ1-5	TGTGCCAGCAGCTTAGCGACCGGGACCCATCAGCCCCAGCATTTT	CASSLATGTHQPQHF
TRBV7-3	.	.	TRBJ2-2	TGTGCCAGCAGCTTAACTAGCGGCTTCACCGGGGAGCTGTTTTTT	CASSLTSGFTGELFF
TRBV5-4	.	.	TRBJ1-4	TGTGCCAGCAGCGCAGACGTTAAAAAACTGTTTTTT	CASSADVKKLFF
TRBV20-1	.	once	TRBJ2-7	TGCAGTGCTAGCGACTCCTACGATCAGTACTTC	CSASDSYDQYF
TRBV29-1	TRBD1	once	TRBJ2-5	TGCAGCGTTGCCGCCACAGGGGAAGAGACCCAGTACTTC	CSVAATGEETQYF
TRBV6-1	TRBD2	.	TRBJ2-7	TGTGCCAGCAGTGAAGATTCCCGGGGAGGGAACTACGAGCAGTACTTC	CASSEDSRGGNYEQYF
TRBV5-4	.	once	TRBJ2-5	TGTGCCAGCAGCCCACCGGGCCTGCAAGAGACCCAGTACTTC	CASSPPGLQETQYF
TRBV6-1	.	.	TRBJ2-5	TGTGCCAGCAGCAGCTACCTCCTAGCTGCTGAGACCCAGTACTTC	CASSSYLLAAETQYF
TRBV2	.	.	TRBJ1-1	TGTGCCAGCAGTGGGGCAGCGAACACTGAAGCTTTCTTT	CASSGAANTEAFF
TRBV7-2	TRBD1	.	TRBJ2-1	TGTGCCAGCAGCCCTCGACAGGGGGCGAACAATGAGCAGTTCTTC	CASSPRQGANNEQFF